Each of the 27 T cell receptor beta chains below was sequenced from the same sample in a study of T cell responses to AZD1222 COVID-19 vaccine. TCRdb's table, derived via immunoSEQ multiplex PCR, lists solely in-frame clones and lacks some. The table includes roughly 49,000 clones, around 80% detected once. Source: peripheral blood, taken on day 0 of AZD1222 vaccination. Receptors were obtained from an adult in good health.

CDR3 amino acids: CAGGTREETQYF. For the CDR3, the DNA is TGTGCCGGAGGGACCAGGGAAGAGACCCAGTACTTC. V is TRBV2 and J is TRBJ2-5, with D perhaps TRBD2 (6 bases). The V end was cut by 11 bases, the J end by 3 bases, with 13 bases between. CDR1 SNHLY and CDR2 FYNNEI come from the germline V gene. The CDR3 is 12 amino acids.

The CDR3 loop is CASSLARANSPLHF. CDR3 DNA: TGCGCCAGCAGCTTGGCCAGGGCTAATTCACCCCTCCACTTT. J is TRBJ1-6 and V is TRBV5-1; tentatively, D is TRBD1 (5 bases). With 0 bases removed from V and 6 bases from J, the gap between germline ends came to 7 bases. CDR1 and CDR2 (germline): SGHRS, YFSETQ. The length of the CDR3 is 14 residues.

V is TRBV9 and J is TRBJ2-1; possible D gene TRBD1, 6 bases. There are 14 residues in the CDR3. The V gene lost 1 base and the J gene lost 5 bases, with 10 bases spanning the gap. The germline V gene has CDR1 SGDLS and CDR2 YYNGEE. The CDR3 sequence: CASSVTGSHNEQFF. CDR3 nucleotide sequence: TGTGCCAGCAGCGTAACAGGGTCCCACAATGAGCAGTTCTTC.

The V gene is TRBV19, the J gene TRBJ1-5; weak D call: TRBD1 (5 bases). The V end lost 5 bases, the J end lost 5 bases, and 16 bases lay between the germline ends. Germline CDR1 reads LNHDA; CDR2 reads SQIVND (reference sequence). The CDR3 is 15 amino acids. The CDR3 coding sequence is TGTGCCAGTAGTTTAGCGGGCCGGGGGGATCAGCCCCAGCATTTT. It codes for CASSLAGRGDQPQHF.

The V call is TRBV19, the J call TRBJ1-4; D gene ambiguous. Germline V lookup: CDR1 LNHDA, CDR2 SQIVND (reference sequence). V was trimmed by 7 bases and J by 1 base, leaving 7 bases between them. CDR3 length: 13 residues. The CDR3 loop reads CASNLGTNEKLFF. The CDR3 coding sequence is TGTGCCAGTAATTTGGGAACTAATGAAAAACTGTTTTTT.

This chain connects TRBV14 to TRBJ2-1, with D tentatively TRBD2 (5 bases). The length of the CDR3 is 13 residues. Germline lookup yields CDR1 SGHDN and CDR2 FVKESK. V gave up 0 bases and J gave up 9 bases, with 9 bases separating them. The DNA of the CDR3 is TGTGCCAGCAGCCAAGATACTAGGTCTGAGCAGTTCTTC. Translation gives CASSQDTRSEQFF.

The chain joins TRBV28 to TRBJ1-5, with D possibly TRBD1 on 6 matching bases. Germline assignment: CDR1 MDHEN and CDR2 SYDVKM. Trimming shortened V by 4 bases and J by 0 bases, and 13 bases separated the two germline ends. The CDR3 loop spans 16 amino acids. This chain's CDR3 is CASSSTGGDSNQPQHF. The CDR3 nucleotides read TGTGCCAGCAGTTCTACGGGGGGCGATAGCAATCAGCCCCAGCATTTT. The full variable domain, with the rest looked up from reference TRBV28 and TRBJ1-5, is DVKVTQSSRYLVKRTGEKVFLECVQDMDHENMFWYRQDPGLGLRLIYFSYDVKMKEKGDIPEGYSVSREKKERFSLILESASTNQTSMYLCASSSTGGDSNQPQHFGDGTRLSIL.

V and J are TRBV18 and TRBJ2-7, with 10 bases identical to TRBD2. The CDR3 totals 14 residues. J was trimmed by 5 bases and V by 6 bases; bases with no gene match: 7. CDR1 and CDR2 (germline): KGHSH, LQKENI. The DNA of the CDR3 is TGTGCCAGCTCGCAGGGACTAGCGTTAAACGAGCAGTACTTC. It encodes CASSQGLALNEQYF. Complete variable domain (other parts from reference TRBV18 and TRBJ2-7): NAGVMQNPRHLVRRRGQEARLRCSPMKGHSHVYWYRQLPEEGLKFMVYLQKENIIDESGMPKERFSAEFPKEGPSILRIQQVVRGDSAAYFCASSQGLALNEQYFGPGTRLTVT.

The rearrangement links TRBV15 to TRBJ1-1; 7 bases align to TRBD1. CDR3 length: 15 residues. Germline loops: CDR1 LNHNV, CDR2 YYDKDF (reference sequence). J was trimmed by 5 bases and V by 0 bases; bases with no gene match: 6. This CDR3 is CATSRDPTGRTEAFF. The CDR3 DNA sequence: TGTGCCACCAGCAGAGATCCGACAGGGCGAACTGAAGCTTTCTTT.

The J gene is TRBJ1-2, the V gene TRBV19; D not certain. The germline V and J ends were trimmed by 3 bases and 9 bases, with 8 bases remaining between them. CDR3 length equals 11 residues. Looked up from germline, CDR1 is LNHDA and CDR2 is SQIVND (reference sequence). This chain's CDR3 is CASSIRRSYTF. CDR3 sequence (DNA): TGTGCCAGTAGTATCAGACGGAGCTACACCTTC.

In this sample, this clone turned up a few times. The rearrangement uses TRBV7-8 and TRBJ2-7; TRBD2 might be the D (6 bases). The CDR3 runs 15 residues. Trimming left V 1 base short and J 7 bases short, with 17 bases between. Germline loops: CDR1 SGHVS, CDR2 FQNEAQ. The CDR3 reads CASSLGLAALGEQYF. Here the CDR3 DNA reads TGTGCCAGCAGCTTAGGCTTAGCGGCCCTTGGGGAGCAGTACTTC.

The chain has TRBV6-4 and TRBJ1-6; 10 bases are a match to TRBD1. The CDR3 length is 15 residues. The germline gives CDR1 MRHNA, CDR2 SNTAGT. J gave up 6 bases and V 6 bases, and 5 bases lay outside the gene matches. CDR3 region: CASRTGQGSNSPLHF. The CDR3, as DNA: TGTGCCAGCAGGACGGGACAGGGGAGTAATTCACCCCTCCACTTT.

The V gene is TRBV5-8, the J gene TRBJ2-5, with 8 positions matching TRBD1. Germline CDR1 is SGHTS and CDR2 is YDEGEE. V lost 3 bases and J lost 6; bases outside the gene matches: 7. CDR3 size: 14 residues. The DNA for the CDR3 is TGTGCCAGCAGCTACCGGACAGGGCGGAAGACCCAGTACTTC. It codes for CASSYRTGRKTQYF. Together with reference TRBV5-8 and TRBJ2-5, the CDR3 gives the full variable domain: EAGVTQSPTHLIKTRGQQATLRCSPISGHTSVYWYQQALGLGLQFLLWYDEGEERNRGNFPPRFSGRQFPNYSSELNVNALELEDSALYLCASSYRTGRKTQYFGPGTRLLVL.

The chain combines TRBV28 with TRBJ2-7, with 11 nucleotides matching TRBD1. Germline V CDR1 and CDR2: MDHEN, SYDVKM. J was trimmed by 7 bases and V by 5 bases; bases with no gene match: 10. The CDR3 covers 15 residues. Written as DNA, the CDR3 is TGTGCCAGCAGTCCCCCTGGGACAGGGGGAGGTGAGCAGTACTTC. This translates into CASSPPGTGGGEQYF.

The chain employs TRBV7-2 and TRBJ2-1; 12 bases are a match to TRBD2. The CDR3 length is 15 residues. Trimming removed 2 bases from V and 5 bases from J; junction bases left unmatched: 1. Per the germline V gene, CDR1 is SGHTA and CDR2 is FQGNSA. The chain's CDR3 is CASSLTSGRHNEQFF. The DNA for the CDR3 is TGTGCCAGCAGCTTAACTAGCGGGAGGCACAATGAGCAGTTCTTC.

This clone was seen a few times. The chain links TRBV2 to TRBJ1-1; D is ambiguous. CDR1 and CDR2 from the germline V gene are SNHLY and FYNNEI. V was cut by 9 bases and J by 4 bases, with 15 bases left in between. The CDR3 consists of 13 residues. Here the CDR3 reads CASHLGSGTEAFF. In nucleotides, the CDR3 is TGTGCCAGTCATTTGGGCTCGGGCACTGAAGCTTTCTTT.

This sequence joins TRBV7-2 and TRBJ2-3; 7 bases are a match to TRBD2. The CDR3 is made up of 16 amino acids. Losses at the gene ends were 2 bases for V and 6 bases for J; bases not matched to a gene: 11. The germline V gene encodes CDR1 SGHTA and CDR2 FQGNSA. Here the CDR3 reads CASSLNRGGAGDTQYF. DNA of the CDR3: TGTGCCAGCAGCTTAAACCGGGGAGGGGCGGGGGATACGCAGTATTTT.

The chain's CDR3 is CASRPQLGHGQPQHF. In DNA form, the CDR3 reads TGTGCCAGCAGACCGCAGCTAGGGCACGGTCAGCCCCAGCATTTT. V is TRBV27 and J is TRBJ1-5, with D unresolved. CDR1 is MNHEY, CDR2 SMNVEV, per germline (reference sequence). There are 15 residues in the CDR3. V was shortened by 6 bases and J by 6 bases, with 18 bases between the two germline ends.

The chain joins TRBV28 to TRBJ2-7; D unclear. Germline CDR1 and CDR2: MDHEN and SYDVKM. The CDR3 is made up of 12 amino acids. Trimming shortened V by 2 bases and J by 3 bases, and 5 bases separated the two germline ends. The CDR3 DNA reads as TGTGCCAGCAGTTTAGGCAGCTACGAGCAGTACTTC. Its protein product is CASSLGSYEQYF.

The rearrangement joins TRBV6-2 or TRBV6-3 to TRBJ2-7, with D maybe TRBD1 (5 bases). The CDR3 loop spans 13 amino acids. V lost 5 bases, J lost 2 bases, and 10 bases lay in between. CDR1 MNHEY and CDR2 SVGEGT come from the germline V gene. The CDR3 sequence: CASSDQTAYEQYV. CDR3 nucleotides: TGTGCCAGCAGTGACCAGACAGCCTACGAGCAGTACGTC.

In DNA form, the CDR3 reads TGCGCCAGCAGCTTGGGGCAGGGGGCTGAAGGCTACACCTTC. Translation: CASSLGQGAEGYTF. This chain links TRBV5-1 with TRBJ1-2; TRBD1 matches 8 bases. CDR1 is SGHRS, CDR2 YFSETQ, per germline. The CDR3 is 14 amino acids. Trimming removed 0 bases from V and 8 bases from J; junction bases left unmatched: 6.

The sample holds one count of this clone. The rearrangement joins TRBV19 to TRBJ2-2, with D perhaps assigned TRBD1 or TRBD2 (5 bases each). V was clipped by 5 bases and J by 6 bases, with 13 bases between them. This CDR3 has 14 residues. Germline CDR1 reads LNHDA; CDR2 reads SQIVND (reference sequence). As DNA, the CDR3 is TGTGCCAGTAGTGAAGCGGACATGCCCGGGGAGCTGTTTTTT. Translated: CASSEADMPGELFF.

V usage is TRBV4-1 and J usage is TRBJ2-2; D is possibly TRBD2 (6 bases). V lost 0 bases to trimming and J lost 4 bases, with 12 bases between them. The length of the CDR3 is 16 residues. Germline CDR1 reads MGHRA; CDR2 reads YSYEKL. CDR3 sequence reads: CASSQDLGGPTGELFF. DNA of the CDR3: TGCGCCAGCAGCCAAGATCTGGGGGGTCCCACCGGGGAGCTGTTTTTT.

This rearrangement joins TRBV5-8 to TRBJ1-1, with D uncertain. Germline V gene data show CDR1 as SGHTS and CDR2 as YDEGEE. With 1 base removed from V and 1 base from J, the gap between germline ends came to 8 bases. The CDR3 length is 14 residues. DNA for the CDR3: TGTGCCAGCAGCTTGACATTTCCGAACACTGAAGCTTTCTTT. Protein product: CASSLTFPNTEAFF.

V gene TRBV9 combines with J gene TRBJ2-2; a possible D gene is TRBD2 (6 bases). CDR3 length equals 15 residues. Germline CDR1 and CDR2: SGDLS and YYNGEE. V was clipped by 4 bases and J by 8 bases, with 18 bases between them. The CDR3 loop reads CASSLSGGASGELFF. The CDR3 bases are TGTGCCAGCAGCCTATCCGGAGGGGCGTCGGGGGAGCTGTTTTTT.

The rearrangement uses TRBV2 and TRBJ2-5; TRBD2 agrees at 13 bases. The germline V gene has CDR1 SNHLY and CDR2 FYNNEI. V shed 6 bases and J 4 bases; nucleotides not matched to a gene: 5. This CDR3 has 15 amino acids. DNA for the CDR3: TGTGCCAGCAGCCAAACTAGCGGGAGGGTAGAGACCCAGTACTTC. It specifies CASSQTSGRVETQYF.

The V call is TRBV11-2, the J call TRBJ1-3, with a possible D match to TRBD1 (6 bases). CDR1 SGHAT and CDR2 FQNNGV come from the germline V gene. The CDR3 sequence is 16 residues long. Trimming cost V 5 bases and J 0 bases, with 14 bases left between them. The CDR3: CASSLLTGPSGNTIYF. The CDR3 nucleotides read TGTGCCAGCAGCCTTCTGACAGGACCCTCTGGAAACACCATATATTTT.